This entry concerns a single TCR beta chain. It was at deep level that the assay was run. In the original processing: Owing to the provision of junction-only sequences devoid of quality scores by immunoSEQ, filtering differed. Only in-frame clones appear in the TCRdb table, and some are missing; sequencing was by immunoSEQ multiplex PCR. The V and J calls and clone size are taken from that table; D and trimming were inferred from the DNA. The sample includes 950,000 to 1,300,000 clones, around 74% of them seen just once. This sample is drawn from a study of shared clonotypes between healthy human individuals. Study details: Donor composition was a couple of women and a few men, aged 18 to 49.

The V gene end was trimmed by 5 bases and the J gene end by 0 bases; junction bases not matched to a gene: 4. The CDR3 runs to 13 residues. CDR1 GTSNPN and CDR2 SVGIG come from the germline V gene (reference sequence). Sequencing was done on a sample of memory CD4+ T cells sorted from blood. As for subset: CD45RA-negative fraction. This clonotype was sampled from a man aged 18 to 30 in good health. The V call is TRBV30, the J call TRBJ2-7; 7 bases fit TRBD1. CDR3 amino acids: CAWDRQGSYEQYF. The CDR3 region has the DNA TGTGCCTGGGACCGACAGGGCTCCTACGAGCAGTACTTC.